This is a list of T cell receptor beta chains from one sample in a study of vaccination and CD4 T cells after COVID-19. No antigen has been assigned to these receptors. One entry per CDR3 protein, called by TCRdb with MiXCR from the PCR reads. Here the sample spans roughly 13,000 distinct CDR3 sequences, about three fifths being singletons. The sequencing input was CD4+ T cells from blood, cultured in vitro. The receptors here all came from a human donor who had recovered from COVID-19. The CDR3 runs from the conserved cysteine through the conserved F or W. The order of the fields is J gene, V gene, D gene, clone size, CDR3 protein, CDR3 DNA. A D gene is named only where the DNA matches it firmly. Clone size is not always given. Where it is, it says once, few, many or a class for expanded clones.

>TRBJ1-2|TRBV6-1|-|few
CASRPPGGGGYTF
TGTGCCAGCAGGCCACCAGGAGGAGGGGGCTACACCTTC
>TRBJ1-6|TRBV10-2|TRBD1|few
CASRGQENSPLHF
TGCGCCAGCAGAGGACAGGAAAATTCACCCCTCCACTTT
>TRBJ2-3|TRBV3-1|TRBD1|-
CASSYGQGGDTQYF
TGTGCCAGCAGCTACGGACAGGGTGGAGATACGCAGTATTTT
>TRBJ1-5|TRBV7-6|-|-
CASSLQGNDQPQHF
TGTGCCAGCAGCTTACAGGGTAACGATCAGCCCCAGCATTTT
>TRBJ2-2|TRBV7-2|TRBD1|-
CASSFSGGAGGPGELFF
TGTGCCAGCAGCTTTTCTGGAGGGGCAGGGGGCCCCGGGGAGCTGTTTTTT
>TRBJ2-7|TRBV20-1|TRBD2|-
CSARIAGGSGQYF
TGCAGTGCTAGAATAGCGGGAGGTTCAGGGCAGTACTTC
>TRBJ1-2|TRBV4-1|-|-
CASSQDWAENYGYTF
TGCGCCAGCAGCCAAGATTGGGCAGAGAACTATGGCTACACCTTC
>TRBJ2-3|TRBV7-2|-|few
CASTRTDTQYF
TGTGCCAGCACCCGCACAGATACGCAGTATTTT
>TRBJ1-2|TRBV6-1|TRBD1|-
CASSVRTGSGYTF
TGTGCCAGCAGCGTTCGGACAGGATCCGGCTACACCTTC
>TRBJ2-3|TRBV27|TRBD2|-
CASRELAGGRDTQYF
TGTGCCAGCAGGGAATTAGCGGGAGGGCGTGATACGCAGTATTTT
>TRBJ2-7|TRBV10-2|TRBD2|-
CASALLAGAGPEYF
TGCGCCAGTGCCCTCTTAGCGGGAGCAGGACCTGAGTACTTC
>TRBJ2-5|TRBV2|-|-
CASSAGRGDNQETQYF
TGTGCCAGCAGTGCGGGCAGGGGCGATAACCAAGAGACCCAGTACTTC
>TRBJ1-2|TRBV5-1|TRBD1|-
CASSLTGGEGYGYTF
TGCGCCAGCAGCTTGACAGGGGGAGAGGGATATGGCTACACCTTC
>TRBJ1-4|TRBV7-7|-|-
CASSAVGDEKLFF
TGTGCTAGCAGCGCAGTAGGGGATGAAAAACTGTTTTTT
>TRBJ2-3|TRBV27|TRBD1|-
CASSLSEDRGRGNTQYF
TGTGCCAGCAGTTTATCGGAGGACAGGGGGCGAGGAAATACGCAGTATTTT
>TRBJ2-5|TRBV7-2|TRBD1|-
CASSFQGAAETQYF
TGTGCCAGCAGCTTCCAGGGGGCGGCAGAGACCCAGTACTTC
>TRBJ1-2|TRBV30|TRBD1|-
CAWSVGGLSNGYTF
TGTGCCTGGAGTGTAGGGGGCTTATCAAATGGCTACACCTTC